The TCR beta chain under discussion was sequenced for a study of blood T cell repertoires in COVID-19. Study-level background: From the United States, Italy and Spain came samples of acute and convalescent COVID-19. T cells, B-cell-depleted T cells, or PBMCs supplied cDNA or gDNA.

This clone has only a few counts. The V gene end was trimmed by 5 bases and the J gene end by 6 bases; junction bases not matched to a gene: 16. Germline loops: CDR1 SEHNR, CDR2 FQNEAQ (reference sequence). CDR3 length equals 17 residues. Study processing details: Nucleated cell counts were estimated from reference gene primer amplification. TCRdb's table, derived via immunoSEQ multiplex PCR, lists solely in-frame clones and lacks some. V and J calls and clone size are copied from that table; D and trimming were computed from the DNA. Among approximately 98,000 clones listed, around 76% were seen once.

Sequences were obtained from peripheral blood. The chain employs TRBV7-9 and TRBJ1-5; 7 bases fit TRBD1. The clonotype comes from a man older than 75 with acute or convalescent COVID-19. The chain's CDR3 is CASSPMDRPDPAQPQHF. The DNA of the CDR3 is TGTGCCAGCAGCCCGATGGACAGGCCGGATCCGGCTCAGCCCCAGCATTTT.